This T cell receptor beta chain was sequenced in a study of CD8 T cells in Susac syndrome. Reverse transcription used roughly 0.45 to 1 ug RNA and random hexamers. MiXCR, run by TCRdb on the immunoSEQ multiplex PCR reads, gives a single entry per CDR3 protein. The sample shows 80,000 to 90,000 distinct CDR3 sequences, approximately 95% of them seen only once. CDR3 length: 17 amino acids. The V end was cut by 0 bases, the J end by 6 bases, with 18 bases between. Germline-derived CDR1 and CDR2 are SGDLS and YYNGEE. The chain links TRBV9 to TRBJ2-2; D might be TRBD2 (6 bases). The source is a human donor with Susac syndrome. Sequencing input: CD8+ T cells from PBMCs. The CDR3 sequence: CASSVEPGLSPSGELFF. The DNA for the CDR3 is TGTGCCAGCAGCGTAGAGCCGGGACTTTCTCCGTCCGGGGAGCTGTTTTTT.